Listed here are 24 T cell receptor beta chains from one sample, sequenced in a study of cytomegalovirus exposure and HLA in healthy donors. Method: immunoSEQ multiplex PCR; TCRdb's copy keeps in-frame clones and lacks some. The sample gives approximately 73,000 clones, about 95% of which show up once; approximately 3.4% is in the top ten. The material sequenced was PBMCs. The receptors originated from a man aged 18 to 29 in good health and CMV-seronegative.

The gene calls are TRBV6-1 and TRBJ1-2; maybe TRBD1 (6 bases). CDR3 length equals 15 residues. Looked up from germline, CDR1 is MNHNS and CDR2 is SASEGT. V lost 10 bases and J lost 4, with 22 bases in between. The CDR3 reads CAKGGGVRFIYGYTF. The CDR3 nucleotides read TGTGCCAAAGGGGGAGGGGTTCGTTTTATCTATGGCTACACCTTC.

The V call is TRBV6-1, the J call TRBJ2-5; no reliable D call. Trimming took 1 base from V and 3 from J, leaving 9 bases between them. CDR3 length: 14 residues. Germline V lookup: CDR1 MNHNS, CDR2 SASEGT. CDR3 loop: CASSEGAWEETQYF. The CDR3 bases are TGTGCCAGCAGTGAAGGGGCCTGGGAAGAGACCCAGTACTTC.

This chain links TRBV19 with TRBJ2-1; D is unclear. V dropped 5 bases and J dropped 0 bases, with 11 bases sitting between them. The CDR3 spans 15 residues. CDR1 LNHDA and CDR2 SQIVND come from the germline V gene (reference sequence). CDR3 amino acids: CASSATSSSYNEQFF. For the CDR3, the DNA is TGTGCCAGTAGTGCCACGAGTAGCTCCTACAATGAGCAGTTCTTC.

The chain employs TRBV19 and TRBJ2-4; tentative D call: TRBD2 (5 bases). Trimming stripped 8 bases from V and 3 bases from J, with 11 bases between. From germline, CDR1 is LNHDA and CDR2 SQIVND (reference sequence). The CDR3 spans 13 residues. This CDR3 reads CASPTRVKNIQYF. CDR3 sequence (DNA): TGTGCCAGTCCTACTAGGGTCAAAAACATTCAGTACTTC. The full variable domain, its missing parts supplied by reference TRBV19 and TRBJ2-4, is DGGITQSPKYLFRKEGQNVTLSCEQNLNHDAMYWYRQDPGQGLRLIYYSQIVNDFQKGDIAEGYSVSREKKESFPLTVTSAQKNPTAFYLCASPTRVKNIQYFGAGTRLSVL.

The V gene is TRBV6-6, the J gene TRBJ1-2; no definite D call. The CDR3 runs 10 residues. Trimming stripped 0 bases from V and 14 bases from J, with 7 bases between. CDR1 and CDR2 (germline): MNHNY, SVGAGI (reference sequence). In nucleotides, the CDR3 is TGTGCCAGCAGTTACTCCCGGTTGACCTTC. This gives the protein CASSYSRLTF.

The chain combines TRBV6-1 with TRBJ2-7; 7 bases align to TRBD2. Trimming took 7 bases from V and 3 from J; bases not matched to a gene: 9. The CDR3 is made up of 14 amino acids. Germline CDR1 is MNHNS and CDR2 is SASEGT. The CDR3 protein is CASTPGGGGYEQYF. The CDR3 DNA reads as TGTGCCAGCACGCCGGGCGGGGGAGGCTACGAGCAGTACTTC.

This sequence joins TRBV5-1 and TRBJ2-7; possibly TRBD1 for D (6 bases). The CDR3 totals 15 residues. V lost 7 bases and J 3 bases, leaving 20 bases between the germline ends. Germline V gives CDR1 SGHRS, CDR2 YFSETQ. The CDR3 loop reads CASQFVAGAVYEQYF. In DNA form, the CDR3 reads TGCGCCAGCCAATTCGTTGCAGGGGCGGTCTACGAGCAGTACTTC. Variable domain in full (rest from reference TRBV5-1 and TRBJ2-7): KAGVTQTPRYLIKTRGQQVTLSCSPISGHRSVSWYQQTPGQGLQFLFEYFSETQRNKGNFPGRFSGRQFSNSRSEMNVSTLELGDSALYLCASQFVAGAVYEQYFGPGTRLTVT.

CDR3 amino acids: CATSWAGTGDTQYF. The CDR3 DNA sequence: TGTGCCACCTCCTGGGCAGGCACAGGAGATACGCAGTATTTT. J is TRBJ2-3 and V is TRBV9; D might be TRBD1 (5 bases). The germline CDR1 and CDR2 sequences are SGDLS and YYNGEE. V was pared by 9 bases and J by 5 bases, with 19 bases between. This CDR3 is built from 14 residues.

This rearrangement joins TRBV12-5 to TRBJ2-1; 8 bases are a match to TRBD2. V lost 4 bases to trimming and J lost 4 bases; unmatched junction nucleotides: 12. The CDR3 sequence is 17 residues long. The germline V gene encodes CDR1 LGHNT and CDR2 FRNRAP. The CDR3 reads CASGYPGGASRYNEQFF. The CDR3 region has the DNA TGTGCTAGTGGTTACCCCGGGGGGGCTAGCCGATACAATGAGCAGTTCTTC. Together with reference TRBV12-5 and TRBJ2-1, the CDR3 gives the full variable domain: DARVTQTPRHKVTEMGQEVTMRCQPILGHNTVFWYRQTMMQGLELLAYFRNRAPLDDSGMPKDRFSAEMPDATLATLKIQPSEPRDSAVYFCASGYPGGASRYNEQFFGPGTRLTVL.

This clone appeared once. The chain is built from TRBV27 and TRBJ2-5, with TRBD2 as a possible D gene (6 bases). With 4 bases removed from V and 3 bases from J, the gap between germline ends came to 9 bases. The germline CDR1 and CDR2 sequences are MNHEY and SMNVEV (reference sequence). The CDR3 covers 13 residues. DNA of the CDR3: TGTGCCAGCAGTTCTCGCGGGGAAGAGACCCAGTACTTC. Translation gives CASSSRGEETQYF.

The chain carries TRBV4-1 and TRBJ1-5; 7 nucleotides agree with TRBD1. Germline CDR1 and CDR2: MGHRA and YSYEKL. J gave up 2 bases and V 6 bases, and 7 bases lay outside the gene matches. The CDR3 has 15 residues. Here the CDR3 DNA reads TGCGCCAGCAGTCTTATAGGACAGGGCAATCAGCCCCAGCATTTT. Translation gives CASSLIGQGNQPQHF.

The rearrangement joins TRBV13 to TRBJ2-5; the match to TRBD2 covers 10 bases. The CDR3 is made up of 16 amino acids. With 3 bases clipped from V and 1 base from J, the junction kept 5 bases outside the gene matches. The V gene's germline CDR1 is PRHDT and CDR2 FYEKMQ (reference sequence). The CDR3 spells CASSLSLAGVQETQYF. The CDR3, as DNA: TGTGCCAGCAGCTTGAGCCTAGCGGGGGTCCAAGAGACCCAGTACTTC. The full variable domain, completed using reference TRBV13 and TRBJ2-5, is AAGVIQSPRHLIKEKRETATLKCYPIPRHDTVYWYQQGPGQDPQFLISFYEKMQSDKGSIPDRFSAQQFSDYHSELNMSSLELGDSALYFCASSLSLAGVQETQYFGPGTRLLVL.

This chain links TRBV28 with TRBJ2-5; 8 nucleotides match TRBD1. Losses at the gene ends were 6 bases for V and 0 bases for J; bases not matched to a gene: 12. The germline gives CDR1 MDHEN, CDR2 SYDVKM. The CDR3 has 17 amino acids. CDR3 protein: CASSRGQVSTYQETQYF. The CDR3 DNA follows: TGTGCCAGCAGCCGGGGACAGGTCAGCACTTACCAAGAGACCCAGTACTTC.

The V call is TRBV5-1, the J call TRBJ1-1; D is possibly TRBD1 (5 bases). Germline CDR1 SGHRS, CDR2 YFSETQ. V was shortened by 3 bases and J by 1 base, with 10 bases between the two germline ends. This CDR3 contains 14 residues. In nucleotides, the CDR3 is TGCGCCAGCAGCTATGAACAGGAGAACACTGAAGCTTTCTTT. Its protein is CASSYEQENTEAFF.

The chain combines TRBV7-6 with TRBJ1-1; 8 nucleotides align to TRBD1. With V trimmed by 6 bases and J by 1 base, 16 bases remained unmatched. The CDR3 totals 18 residues. Germline assignment: CDR1 SGHVS and CDR2 FNYEAQ. The CDR3 DNA reads TGTGCCAGCAGTTCACAGGGACAGGCTATGAGCGAGAACACTGAAGCTTTCTTT. Amino acids: CASSSQGQAMSENTEAFF.

This clone has a handful of counts. CDR3 loop: CASSQDHGTGTLGSPLHF. The CDR3 DNA is TGCGCCAGCAGCCAGGACCACGGGACAGGGACCCTGGGTTCACCCCTCCACTTT. The chain combines TRBV4-1 with TRBJ1-6, with 9 bases matching TRBD1. The CDR3 spans 18 residues. From germline, CDR1 is MGHRA and CDR2 YSYEKL. After removal of 3 bases from V and 9 bases from J, the junction contained 15 bases not matched to a gene.

This clone has just one count. This sequence joins TRBV7-8 and TRBJ1-3; a possible D gene is TRBD1 (6 bases). CDR1 and CDR2 from the germline V gene are SGHVS and FQNEAQ. The CDR3 has 13 amino acids. The V end was cut by 3 bases, the J end by 6 bases, with 9 bases between. CDR3 protein: CASSFDRKNTIYF. The CDR3, as DNA: TGTGCCAGCAGCTTCGACAGGAAAAACACCATATATTTT.

V gene TRBV13 combines with J gene TRBJ1-3, with 8 bases that match TRBD1. V lost 1 base to trimming and J lost 4 bases; unmatched junction nucleotides: 9. This CDR3 has 17 residues. Germline CDR1 and CDR2: PRHDT and FYEKMQ (reference sequence). The CDR3, as DNA: TGTGCCAGCAGCTTAGCTCTGGGGACAGGTCTCGGAAACACCATATATTTT. This codes for CASSLALGTGLGNTIYF.

This chain joins TRBV2 and TRBJ2-7, with D possibly being TRBD1 (6 bases). CDR1 is SNHLY and CDR2 is FYNNEI in the germline V gene. With 6 bases removed from V and 11 bases from J, the gap between germline ends came to 14 bases. The CDR3 consists of 11 residues. The CDR3 is CASREQGWEYF. The CDR3 region has the DNA TGTGCCAGCAGGGAACAGGGATGGGAGTACTTC.

This chain joins TRBV27 and TRBJ2-2; TRBD1 agrees at 7 bases. V dropped 3 bases and J dropped 3; count of bases not matched to a gene: 4. Germline V gives CDR1 MNHEY, CDR2 SMNVEV (reference sequence). This CDR3 contains 15 residues. The CDR3 DNA reads as TGTGCCAGCAGTTTTGTTGACAGGGACACCGGGGAGCTGTTTTTT. The encoded protein is CASSFVDRDTGELFF.

This chain uses TRBV10-3 with TRBJ2-2; D is unresolved. Trimming took 8 bases from V and 3 from J, leaving 10 bases between them. Germline CDR1 is ENHRY and CDR2 is SYGVKD. CDR3 length equals 13 residues. CDR3 sequence: CAIGTQHTGELFF. The CDR3 region has the DNA TGTGCCATCGGAACACAGCACACCGGGGAGCTGTTTTTT.

J is TRBJ1-1 and V is TRBV6-6, with D maybe TRBD1 (6 bases). Between the trimmed V and J ends, which lost 7 bases and 5 bases, there was a span of 17 bases. This CDR3 region has 14 residues. Germline loops: CDR1 MNHNY, CDR2 SVGAGI (reference sequence). The CDR3 region has the DNA TGTGCCAGCAAGCCAACAGGGTATGGAACTGAAGCTTTCTTT. Residues: CASKPTGYGTEAFF.

The rearrangement joins TRBV9 to TRBJ1-3, with D possibly matching TRBD1 (6 bases). The germline V and J ends were trimmed by 4 bases and 0 bases, with 11 bases remaining between them. Germline lookup yields CDR1 SGDLS and CDR2 YYNGEE. The CDR3 sequence is 15 residues long. The CDR3 bases are TGTGCCAGCAGCCAAACAGGGTTCTCTGGAAACACCATATATTTT. It codes for CASSQTGFSGNTIYF.

The chain links TRBV10-1 to TRBJ2-2; D is unresolved. Trimming left V 6 bases short and J 0 bases short, with 2 bases between. The germline V gene encodes CDR1 WNHNN and CDR2 SYGVQD (reference sequence). CDR3 length: 12 amino acids. CDR3 sequence (DNA): TGCGCCAGCAGCTCGAACACCGGGGAGCTGTTTTTT. It is translated as CASSSNTGELFF.